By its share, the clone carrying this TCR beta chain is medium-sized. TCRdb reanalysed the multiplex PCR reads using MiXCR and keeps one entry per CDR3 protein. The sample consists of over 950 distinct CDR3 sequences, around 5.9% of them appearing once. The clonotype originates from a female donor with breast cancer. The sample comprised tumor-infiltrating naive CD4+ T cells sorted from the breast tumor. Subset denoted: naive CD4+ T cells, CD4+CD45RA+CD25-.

This CDR3 reads CASSLTGLSGYTF. CDR3 DNA: TGTGCCAGCAGTTTAACAGGGCTAAGCGGCTACACCTTC. The chain employs TRBV12-3 or TRBV12-4 and TRBJ1-2; a weak D match, TRBD1 (6 bases). The CDR3 has 13 residues. Trimming shortened V by 2 bases and J by 8 bases, and 12 bases separated the two germline ends.